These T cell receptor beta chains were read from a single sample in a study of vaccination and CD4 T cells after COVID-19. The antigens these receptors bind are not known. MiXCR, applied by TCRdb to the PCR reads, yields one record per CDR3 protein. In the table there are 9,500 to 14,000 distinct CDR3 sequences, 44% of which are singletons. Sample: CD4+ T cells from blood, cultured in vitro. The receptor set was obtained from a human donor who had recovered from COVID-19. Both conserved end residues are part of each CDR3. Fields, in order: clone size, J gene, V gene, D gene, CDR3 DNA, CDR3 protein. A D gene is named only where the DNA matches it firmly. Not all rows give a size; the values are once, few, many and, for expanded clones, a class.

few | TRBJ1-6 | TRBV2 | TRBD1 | TGTGCCAGCAGTGATTGGACAGGCACTGATCCCCTCCACTTT | CASSDWTGTDPLHF
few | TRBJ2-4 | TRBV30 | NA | TGTGCCTGGACTCCTCCCAGGGGACTGGGCAAAAACATTCAGTACTTC | CAWTPPRGLGKNIQYF
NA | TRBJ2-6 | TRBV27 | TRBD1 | TGTGCCAGCAGTCCCCAATATTACGGGACAGGGGACTCTGGGGCCAACGTCCTGACTTTC | CASSPQYYGTGDSGANVLTF
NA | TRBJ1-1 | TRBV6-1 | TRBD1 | TGTGCCAGCAGCCGAATGCAGGGGGCAAACACTGAAGCTTTCTTT | CASSRMQGANTEAFF
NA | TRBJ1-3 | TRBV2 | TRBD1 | TGTGCCAGCAGTAAAGACAGGGGCTCTGGAAACACCATATATTTT | CASSKDRGSGNTIYF
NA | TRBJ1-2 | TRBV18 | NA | TGTGCCAGCTCACCGGGTGCAGGGGAAAGATTCACCTTC | CASSPGAGERFTF
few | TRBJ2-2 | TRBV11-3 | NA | TGTGCCAGCAGGTCGGAGGGAGGTTCCACCGGGGAGCTGTTTTTT | CASRSEGGSTGELFF
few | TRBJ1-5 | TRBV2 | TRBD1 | TGTGCCAGCAGCGATCGGACAGGGCTGCTCAATCAGCCCCAGCATTTT | CASSDRTGLLNQPQHF
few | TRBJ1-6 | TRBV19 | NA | TGTGCCAGTAGTACCGCCGGGACGGTCTATAATTCACCCCTCCACTTT | CASSTAGTVYNSPLHF
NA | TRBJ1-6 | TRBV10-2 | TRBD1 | TGCGCCAGCACTCCTCTGGGACAGGGTTTGCGGGGTATTTCACCCCTCCACTTT | CASTPLGQGLRGISPLHF
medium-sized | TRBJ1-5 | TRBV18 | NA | TGTGCCAGCTCAGCAGGTTATCTCAATCAGCCCCAGCATTTT | CASSAGYLNQPQHF
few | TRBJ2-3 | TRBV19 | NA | TGTGCCAGTAGTATTTCAGGGGAAACAGATACGCAGTATTTT | CASSISGETDTQYF
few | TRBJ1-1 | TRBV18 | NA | TGTGCCAGCTCACCAACCAGGGATGGTTGGACTGAAGCTTTCTTT | CASSPTRDGWTEAFF
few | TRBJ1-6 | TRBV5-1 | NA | TGCGCCAGCAGCTTGGCCGGGTGGGATTCACCCCTCCACTTT | CASSLAGWDSPLHF
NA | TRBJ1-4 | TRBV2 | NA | TGTGCCAGCAGATGGAGACAGGAAGAAAAACTGTTTTTT | CASRWRQEEKLFF
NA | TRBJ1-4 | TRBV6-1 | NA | TGTGCCAGCAGGAAACAGGGAATGGCTGAAAAACTGTTTTTT | CASRKQGMAEKLFF
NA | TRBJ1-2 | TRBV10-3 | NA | TGTGCCATCAGTGGACCGGGGAACTATGGCTACACCTTC | CAISGPGNYGYTF
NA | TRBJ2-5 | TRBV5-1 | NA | TGCGCCAGCAGCCGCGGGGACAGCAAAGAGACCCAGTACTTC | CASSRGDSKETQYF
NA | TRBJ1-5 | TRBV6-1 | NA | TGTGCCAGCAGAATGATCCGGGACGGACTTCAGCCCCAGCATTTT | CASRMIRDGLQPQHF
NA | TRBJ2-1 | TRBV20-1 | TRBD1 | TGCAGTGCTAGGACAGGGGGAGAGAATGAGCAGTTCTTC | CSARTGGENEQFF
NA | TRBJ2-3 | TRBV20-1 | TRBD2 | TGCAGTGCTACTTCGGGGGGGCATCAGGCAGATACGCAGTATTTT | CSATSGGHQADTQYF
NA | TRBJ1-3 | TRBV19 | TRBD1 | TGTGCCAGTAGTATTAGGGGGCAGGATGGAAACACCATATATTTT | CASSIRGQDGNTIYF
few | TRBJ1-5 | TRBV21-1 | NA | TGTGCCAGCAGCAAAGGGTTTAGAGAACAGCCCCAGCATTTT | CASSKGFREQPQHF
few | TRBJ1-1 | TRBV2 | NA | TGTGCCAGCAGGAGTAACACTGAAGCTTTCTTT | CASRSNTEAFF
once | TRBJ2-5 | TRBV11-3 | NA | TGTGCCAGCAGCCTCCATGGAGAGACCCAGTACTTC | CASSLHGETQYF
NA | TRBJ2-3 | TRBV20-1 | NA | TGCAGTGCTAGAGCACTGGGGGATTTAACAGGGTCCCGTACGCAGTATTTT | CSARALGDLTGSRTQYF
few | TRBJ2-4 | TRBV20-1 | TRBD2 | TGCAGTGCTACCACTGGACTAGCTGGGACCAAAAACATTCAGTACTTC | CSATTGLAGTKNIQYF
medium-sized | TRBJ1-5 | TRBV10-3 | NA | TGTGCCATCTCCGGCACAGTTAATCAGCCCCAGCATTTT | CAISGTVNQPQHF